This T cell receptor beta chain comes out of a study of blood T cell repertoires in COVID-19. Overall study context: The study drew acute and convalescent COVID-19 samples from the United States, Italy and Spain. T cells, B-cell-depleted T cells, or PBMCs supplied cDNA or gDNA.

In the source study's methods: Using reference gene primer amplification, nucleated cell counts were estimated. This table comes from immunoSEQ multiplex PCR, and its TCRdb copy is limited to in-frame clones, with some not included. The V and J calls and clone size come from that table; D and trimming were worked out from the DNA. The sample consists of about 300,000 clones, around 87% of them appearing once. V was clipped by 3 bases and J by 8 bases; unmatched bases: 7. Germline V lookup: CDR1 SEHNR, CDR2 FQNEAQ (reference sequence). This CDR3 is 15 amino acids long. This chain joins TRBV7-9 and TRBJ1-4, with TRBD1 matching over 9 bases. The TCR originated in a woman aged 40 to 50 who had recovered from COVID-19. Sequenced input: peripheral blood. The CDR3 spells CASSFSGQGHEKLFF. The CDR3, as DNA: TGTGCCAGCAGCTTTTCCGGACAGGGGCACGAAAAACTGTTTTTT.